This T cell receptor beta chain was documented in a study of T-cell reconstitution after alpha-beta-depleted transplantation in children. For TCRbeta, the library was prepared with unique molecular identifiers. Via MiXCR, TCRdb re-called the PCR reads, giving one row per CDR3 protein. The sample lists hundreds of thousands of distinct CDR3 sequences, under 20% seen once, with less than 30% in the top ten. Study outcomes and limitations: Newly produced T cells mostly accounted for T-cell counts and diversity one year post-transplant. Several hundred graft clones that had expanded were reportedly the source of alpha-beta T cells about two months after transplant. Some patients owed their high day-60 TCRbeta diversity to surviving recipient T cells and thymic progenitors.

The V gene's germline CDR1 is SEHNR and CDR2 FQNEAQ (reference sequence). This CDR3 is 16 amino acids long. Between the trimmed V and J ends, which lost 1 base and 0 bases, there was a span of 10 bases. As for this clonotype: Its antigen remains unidentified.

The chain combines TRBV7-9 with TRBJ2-4; maybe TRBD1 (5 bases). The clonotype was recovered from a boy younger than two who had a stem cell transplant for Wiskott-Aldrich syndrome, so the T cells may come from the graft donor. Sequenced material: PBMCs, mostly from graft donor cells, taken 360 days after TCRalphabeta/CD19-depleted stem cell transplant. In nucleotides, the CDR3 is TGTGCCAGCAGCTTAGGTCAGGGCCCAGCCAAAAACATTCAGTACTTC. As protein: CASSLGQGPAKNIQYF.